Listed here are 21 T cell receptor beta chains from one sample, sequenced in a study of cytomegalovirus exposure and HLA in healthy donors. Produced via immunoSEQ multiplex PCR; TCRdb's table is partial and in-frame only. Of a few hundred thousand clones in the sample, around 87% are singletons; the top ten hold roughly 0.4%. The sequencing input was PBMCs. Receptors were obtained from a woman under 30 in good health and CMV-seronegative.

CDR3 DNA sequence: TGTGCCAGCAGCTTAACGGGGGTCACAGATACGCAGTATTTT. Translating it yields CASSLTGVTDTQYF. The chain links TRBV7-8 to TRBJ2-3; D is perhaps TRBD2 (6 bases). Trimming left V 2 bases short and J 2 bases short, with 8 bases between. The germline V gene encodes CDR1 SGHVS and CDR2 FQNEAQ. The length of the CDR3 is 14 residues.

The chain joins TRBV19 to TRBJ2-1, with 10 bases matching TRBD2. This CDR3 contains 19 residues. Germline V lookup: CDR1 LNHDA, CDR2 SQIVND (reference sequence). V was pared by 1 base and J by 2 bases, with 11 bases of the junction left unmatched. The CDR3 sequence is CASSIGLAGGETTYNEQFF. CDR3 DNA sequence: TGTGCCAGTAGTATAGGTTTAGCGGGGGGAGAAACCACCTACAATGAGCAGTTCTTC.

The J gene is TRBJ2-1, the V gene TRBV6-1; no definite D call. CDR3 length: 13 residues. The V gene's germline CDR1 is MNHNS and CDR2 SASEGT. V lost 7 bases and J lost 5, with 12 bases in between. CDR3 sequence: CASTPQLDNEQFF. The CDR3 nucleotides are TGTGCCAGCACCCCCCAGTTGGACAATGAGCAGTTCTTC.

The chain couples TRBV28 to TRBJ2-1, with 11 bases lining up with TRBD2. Trimming took 4 bases from V and 4 from J; bases not matched to a gene: 3. The germline CDR1 and CDR2 sequences are MDHEN and SYDVKM. The CDR3 contains 15 residues. This CDR3 reads CASSSSGGPYNEQFF. CDR3 nucleotide sequence: TGTGCCAGCAGTTCTAGCGGGGGGCCTTACAATGAGCAGTTCTTC.

The DNA for the CDR3 is TGTGCCAGCAGCGAGGGTCGGGGGGGCTTCACAGATACGCAGTATTTT. This codes for CASSEGRGGFTDTQYF. The chain links TRBV7-2 to TRBJ2-3, with 8 bases matching TRBD2. The junction had 9 bases not matched to a gene; V was cut back by 5 bases and J by 2 bases. Germline V gene lookup returns CDR1 SGHTA and CDR2 FQGNSA. The CDR3 contains 16 residues.

This clone was found once. The gene calls are TRBV28 and TRBJ2-7, with 8 bases matching TRBD1. This CDR3 comprises 17 residues. Trimming took 5 bases from V and 0 from J; bases not matched to a gene: 12. Germline loops: CDR1 MDHEN, CDR2 SYDVKM. The CDR3 sequence is CASSTTPGQASSYEQYF. The DNA for the CDR3 is TGTGCCAGCAGTACTACGCCGGGACAGGCTAGCTCCTACGAGCAGTACTTC.

This clone was detected once. The chain is built from TRBV5-1 and TRBJ1-4, with a weak D call TRBD1 (6 bases). The CDR3 is 15 amino acids. The V gene lost 0 bases and the J gene lost 5 bases, with 11 bases spanning the gap. Germline assignment: CDR1 SGHRS and CDR2 YFSETQ. The CDR3 sequence is CASSLGDRKNEKLFF. The CDR3 region has the DNA TGCGCCAGCAGCTTGGGAGACAGGAAAAATGAAAAACTGTTTTTT.

This clone was picked up one time. The chain is built from TRBV9 and TRBJ2-5; 11 bases map to TRBD2. CDR3 size: 16 residues. Germline CDR1 is SGDLS and CDR2 is YYNGEE. V lost 0 bases, J lost 5 bases, and 6 bases stayed unmatched. For the CDR3, the DNA is TGTGCCAGCAGCGTAGACCGACTAGCGGGGTATGAGACCCAGTACTTC. This gives the protein CASSVDRLAGYETQYF.

The chain links TRBV27 to TRBJ2-7, with 7 bases matching TRBD1. The CDR3 extends over 14 amino acids. Germline V gene data show CDR1 as MNHEY and CDR2 as SMNVEV (reference sequence). J gave up 5 bases and V 2 bases, and 6 bases lay outside the gene matches. Written as DNA, the CDR3 is TGTGCCAGCAGTTTAGAGACAGGGAGCCACGAGCAGTACTTC. It translates to CASSLETGSHEQYF.

This sequence joins TRBV27 and TRBJ1-2; maybe TRBD1 (5 bases). Germline loops: CDR1 MNHEY, CDR2 SMNVEV (reference sequence). The CDR3 runs to 15 residues. Trimming left V 4 bases short and J 2 bases short, with 14 bases between. CDR3 residues: CASSSGPGGNYGYTF. CDR3 sequence (DNA): TGTGCCAGCAGTTCAGGACCCGGGGGGAACTATGGCTACACCTTC.

This chain links TRBV6-4 with TRBJ1-5; 8 bases fit TRBD1. CDR1 is MRHNA, CDR2 SNTAGT, per germline. The CDR3 consists of 13 residues. V shed 10 bases, J shed 6 bases, and the junction held 8 bases outside the gene matches. The CDR3 region has the DNA TGTGCCACACGGACAGGGTGTGTTCAGCCCCAGCATTTT. This encodes CATRTGCVQPQHF.

The J gene is TRBJ2-7, the V gene TRBV29-1; possible D gene TRBD2, 5 bases. The CDR3 totals 15 residues. Per the germline V gene, CDR1 is SQVTM and CDR2 is ANQGSEA. The V end was cut by 3 bases, the J end by 1 base, with 16 bases between. CDR3 DNA sequence: TGCAGCGTTGATCAGGACTCTACCACATCCTACGAGCAGTACTTC. Protein: CSVDQDSTTSYEQYF.

The chain is built from TRBV5-4 and TRBJ1-1, with TRBD1 identical over 9 bases. The V gene's germline CDR1 is SGHNT and CDR2 YYREEE (reference sequence). V lost 10 bases and J lost 1; bases outside the gene matches: 14. The CDR3 loop spans 16 amino acids. CDR3 coding DNA: TGTGCCTGTAATAAAGGGGGACAGGGATCGAACACTGAAGCTTTCTTT. Translation: CACNKGGQGSNTEAFF.

V and J are TRBV11-2 and TRBJ2-7; TRBD2 matches 16 bases. J lost 2 bases, V lost 0 bases, and 4 bases had no gene match. Germline V lookup: CDR1 SGHAT, CDR2 FQNNGV. This CDR3 region has 18 residues. The CDR3 loop reads CASSLELGLAGGAYEQYV. The CDR3 DNA is TGTGCCAGCAGCTTAGAATTGGGACTAGCGGGGGGGGCCTACGAGCAGTACGTC.

The chain carries TRBV29-1 and TRBJ1-1, with D possibly matching TRBD1 (6 bases). This CDR3 is built from 12 residues. Germline CDR1 is SQVTM and CDR2 is ANQGSEA. Trimming pared 1 base from V and 7 bases from J, leaving 10 bases between. The CDR3 DNA follows: TGCAGCGTTGAAGGGACAGACCATGAAGCTTTCTTT. Translating it yields CSVEGTDHEAFF.

The chain recombines TRBV4-1 with TRBJ2-3, with D perhaps TRBD2 (5 bases). The V end was cut by 4 bases, the J end by 3 bases, with 17 bases between. CDR3 length: 16 amino acids. Per the germline V gene, CDR1 is MGHRA and CDR2 is YSYEKL. The CDR3 reads CASSPVGTRGTDTQYF. Here the CDR3 DNA reads TGCGCCAGCAGCCCAGTAGGCACTCGGGGAACAGATACGCAGTATTTT.

V gene TRBV19 combines with J gene TRBJ2-1; no reliable D call. Germline V gene sequence: CDR1 LNHDA, CDR2 SQIVND (reference sequence). There are 13 residues in the CDR3. Between the trimmed V and J ends, which lost 3 bases and 5 bases, there was a span of 8 bases. CDR3 bases: TGTGCCAGTAGTATCCCGGTCCACAATGAGCAGTTCTTC. It is translated as CASSIPVHNEQFF.

The rearrangement links TRBV15 to TRBJ2-2; D perhaps matches TRBD1 (5 bases). V was pared by 1 base and J by 2 bases, with 14 bases between. The CDR3 length is 17 residues. CDR1 is LNHNV, CDR2 YYDKDF, per germline (reference sequence). For the CDR3, the DNA is TGTGCCACCAGCAGAGGTGGCCGGACACCAAACACCGGGGAGCTGTTTTTT. Translation: CATSRGGRTPNTGELFF.

V and J are TRBV9 and TRBJ2-3, with 14 bases lining up with TRBD2. The CDR3 has 18 amino acids. V shed 0 bases, J shed 0 bases, and the junction held 3 bases outside the gene matches. Germline assignment: CDR1 SGDLS and CDR2 YYNGEE. The DNA for the CDR3 is TGTGCCAGCAGCGTAGTGACTAGCGGGGGGGCAAGCACAGATACGCAGTATTTT. Translated: CASSVVTSGGASTDTQYF.

The V gene is TRBV27, the J gene TRBJ1-5; a weak D match, TRBD1 (5 bases). The V gene's germline CDR1 is MNHEY and CDR2 SMNVEV (reference sequence). This CDR3 region has 15 residues. The V gene lost 2 bases and the J gene lost 4 bases, with 12 bases spanning the gap. The CDR3 region is CASSLGRGMNQPQHF. CDR3 coding DNA: TGTGCCAGCAGTTTAGGTCGGGGGATGAATCAGCCCCAGCATTTT.

This sequence joins TRBV4-1 and TRBJ1-1; 7 bases map to TRBD1. Per germline, CDR1 MGHRA and CDR2 YSYEKL. The length of the CDR3 is 15 residues. J was trimmed by 7 bases and V by 1 base; bases with no gene match: 9. This CDR3 reads CASSQGFGTVREAFF. In nucleotides, the CDR3 is TGCGCCAGCAGCCAAGGTTTCGGGACAGTTCGTGAAGCTTTCTTT.